One T cell receptor (beta chain) is described in this entry. The data were taken from a study of blood T cell repertoires in COVID-19. Across the whole study: Samples representing acute and convalescent COVID-19 were sourced from the United States, Italy and Spain.

The protocol was immunoSEQ multiplex PCR, while the TCRdb copy is restricted to in-frame clones and leaves out a portion. The sample includes about 69,000 clones, 85% of them seen just once. V gave up 5 bases and J gave up 1 base; unmatched junction bases: 2. The germline gives CDR1 LNHDA, CDR2 SQIVND (reference sequence). This CDR3 comprises 15 residues. J is TRBJ2-3 and V is TRBV19; 11 bases agree with TRBD2. The origin of this receptor is a man older than 75 with acute or convalescent COVID-19. Input material: peripheral blood. CDR3 sequence: CASSSGLAGTDTQYF. In nucleotides, the CDR3 is TGTGCCAGTAGTTCGGGACTAGCGGGCACAGATACGCAGTATTTT.